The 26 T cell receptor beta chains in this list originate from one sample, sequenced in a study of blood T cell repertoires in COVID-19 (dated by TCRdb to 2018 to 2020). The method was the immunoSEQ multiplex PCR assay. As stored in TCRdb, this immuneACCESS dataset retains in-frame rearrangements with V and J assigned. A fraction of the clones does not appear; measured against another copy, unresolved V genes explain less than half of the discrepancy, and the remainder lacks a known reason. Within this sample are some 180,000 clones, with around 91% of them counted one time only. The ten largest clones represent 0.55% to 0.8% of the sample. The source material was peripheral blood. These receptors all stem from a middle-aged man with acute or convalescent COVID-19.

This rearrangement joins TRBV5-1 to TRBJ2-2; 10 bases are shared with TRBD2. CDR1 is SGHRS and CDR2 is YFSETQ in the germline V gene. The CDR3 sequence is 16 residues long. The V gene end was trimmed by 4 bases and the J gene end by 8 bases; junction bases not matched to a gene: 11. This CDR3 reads CASSPEAGGLVGELFF. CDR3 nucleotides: TGCGCCAGCAGCCCCGAAGCGGGAGGGCTAGTTGGGGAGCTGTTTTTT.

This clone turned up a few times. The CDR3 DNA reads as TGTGCCAGCAGCGCATCGGGACTAGCGGGCAACACCGGGGAGCTGTTTTTT. It specifies CASSASGLAGNTGELFF. J is TRBJ2-2 and V is TRBV9; TRBD2 matches at 12 bases. The CDR3 totals 17 residues. In germline, CDR1 is SGDLS, CDR2 YYNGEE. Trimming cost V 3 bases and J 2 bases; bases outside gene matches: 5.

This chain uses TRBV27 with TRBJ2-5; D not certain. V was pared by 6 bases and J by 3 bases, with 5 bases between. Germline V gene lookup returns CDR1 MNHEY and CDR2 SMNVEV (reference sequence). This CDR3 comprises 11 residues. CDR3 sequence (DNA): TGTGCCAGCAGACAGAAAGAGACCCAGTACTTC. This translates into CASRQKETQYF.

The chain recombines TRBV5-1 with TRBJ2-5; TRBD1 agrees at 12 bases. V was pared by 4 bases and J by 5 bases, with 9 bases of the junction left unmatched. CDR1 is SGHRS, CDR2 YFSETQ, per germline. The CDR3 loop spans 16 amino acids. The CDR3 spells CASSDGDRGLGETQYF. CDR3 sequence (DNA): TGCGCCAGCAGCGATGGGGACAGGGGGCTAGGGGAGACCCAGTACTTC. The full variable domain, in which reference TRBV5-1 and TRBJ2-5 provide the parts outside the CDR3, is KAGVTQTPRYLIKTRGQQVTLSCSPISGHRSVSWYQQTPGQGLQFLFEYFSETQRNKGNFPGRFSGRQFSNSRSEMNVSTLELGDSALYLCASSDGDRGLGETQYFGPGTRLLVL.

In DNA form, the CDR3 reads TGTGCGCTCTGGGCTGAAATTTCCTACAATGAGCAGTTCTTC. This sequence encodes CALWAEISYNEQFF. The V and J genes are TRBV30 and TRBJ2-1; no firm D call. Germline loops: CDR1 GTSNPN, CDR2 SVGIG (reference sequence). The CDR3 is made up of 14 amino acids.

The CDR3 spells CASSFRQASVRLNNSPLHF. The CDR3 DNA sequence: TGTGCCAGCAGCTTTAGGCAGGCCTCGGTTCGTCTCAATAATTCACCCCTCCACTTT. The chain is built from TRBV11-2 and TRBJ1-6; D gene uncertain. The V end was cut by 3 bases, the J end by 5 bases, with 23 bases between. The CDR3 is 19 amino acids. Germline-derived CDR1 and CDR2 are SGHAT and FQNNGV.

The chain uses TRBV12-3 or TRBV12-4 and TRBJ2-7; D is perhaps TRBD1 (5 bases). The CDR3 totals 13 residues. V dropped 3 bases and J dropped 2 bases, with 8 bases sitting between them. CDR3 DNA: TGTGCCAGCAGTTTGGCAGGGCCCTACGAGCAGTACGTC. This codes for CASSLAGPYEQYV.

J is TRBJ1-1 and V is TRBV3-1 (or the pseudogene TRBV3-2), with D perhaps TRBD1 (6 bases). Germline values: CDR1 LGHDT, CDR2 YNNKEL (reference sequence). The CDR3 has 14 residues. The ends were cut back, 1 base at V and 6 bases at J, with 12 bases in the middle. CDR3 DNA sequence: TGTGCCAGCAGCCAAGCTGGGGGCGACGCTGAAGCTTTCTTT. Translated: CASSQAGGDAEAFF.

CDR3 sequence reads: CASSLRQVETQYF. As DNA, the CDR3 is TGTGCCAGCAGCTTACGCCAGGTTGAGACCCAGTACTTC. The chain links TRBV7-2 to TRBJ2-5; D unresolved. Trimming removed 2 bases from V and 5 bases from J, with 9 bases in between. Germline loops: CDR1 SGHTA, CDR2 FQGNSA. This CDR3 contains 13 residues.

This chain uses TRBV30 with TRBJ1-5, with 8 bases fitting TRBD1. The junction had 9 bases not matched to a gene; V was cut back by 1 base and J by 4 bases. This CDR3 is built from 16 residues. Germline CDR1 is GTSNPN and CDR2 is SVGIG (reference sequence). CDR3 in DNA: TGTGCCTGGAGTGCAAGTCGGACAGGGCGAAATCAGCCCCAGCATTTT. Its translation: CAWSASRTGRNQPQHF. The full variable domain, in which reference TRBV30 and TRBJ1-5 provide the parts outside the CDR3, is SQTIHQWPATLVQPVGSPLSLECTVEGTSNPNLYWYRQAAGRGLQLLFYSVGIGQISSEVPQNLSASRPQDRQFILSSKKLLLSDSGFYLCAWSASRTGRNQPQHFGDGTRLSIL.

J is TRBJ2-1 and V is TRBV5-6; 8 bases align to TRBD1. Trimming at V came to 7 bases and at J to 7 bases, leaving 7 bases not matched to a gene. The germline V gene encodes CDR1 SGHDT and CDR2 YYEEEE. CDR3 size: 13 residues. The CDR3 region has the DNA TGTGCCAGCGGACAGGGATTCGGTAATGAGCAGTTCTTC. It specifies CASGQGFGNEQFF.

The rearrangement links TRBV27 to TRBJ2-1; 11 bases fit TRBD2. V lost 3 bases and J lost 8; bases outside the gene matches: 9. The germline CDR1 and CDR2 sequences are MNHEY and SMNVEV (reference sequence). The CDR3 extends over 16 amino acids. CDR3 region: CASSFVLAGGFDEQFF. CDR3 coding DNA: TGTGCCAGCAGTTTCGTGTTAGCGGGAGGGTTTGATGAGCAGTTCTTC.

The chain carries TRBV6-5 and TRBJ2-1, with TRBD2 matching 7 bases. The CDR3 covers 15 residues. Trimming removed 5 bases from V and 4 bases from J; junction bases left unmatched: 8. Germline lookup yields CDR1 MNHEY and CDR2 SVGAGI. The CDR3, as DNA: TGTGCCAGCAGTCTGGACGAAGCGGGGTACAATGAGCAGTTCTTC. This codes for CASSLDEAGYNEQFF.

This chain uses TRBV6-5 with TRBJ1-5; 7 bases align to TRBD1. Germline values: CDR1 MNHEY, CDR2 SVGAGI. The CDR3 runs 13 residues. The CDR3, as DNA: TGTGCAGTGGGGGACAGTTACAATCAGCCCCAGCATTTT. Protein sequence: CAVGDSYNQPQHF.

CDR3 region: CASSLSQLLQGWKGNTIYF. The CDR3 bases are TGTGCCAGCAGTTTGTCTCAACTCTTACAGGGGTGGAAAGGAAACACCATATATTTT. The chain uses TRBV28 and TRBJ1-3; 7 bases are shared with TRBD1. CDR3 length equals 19 residues. With V trimmed by 3 bases and J by 4 bases, 18 bases remained unmatched. Germline-derived CDR1 and CDR2 are MDHEN and SYDVKM.

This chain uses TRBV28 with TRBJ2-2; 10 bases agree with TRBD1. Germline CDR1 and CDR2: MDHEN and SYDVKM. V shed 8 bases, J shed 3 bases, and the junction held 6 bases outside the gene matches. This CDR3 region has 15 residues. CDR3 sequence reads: CASLTGTGDTGELFF. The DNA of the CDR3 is TGTGCCAGCCTAACCGGGACAGGGGACACCGGGGAGCTGTTTTTT.

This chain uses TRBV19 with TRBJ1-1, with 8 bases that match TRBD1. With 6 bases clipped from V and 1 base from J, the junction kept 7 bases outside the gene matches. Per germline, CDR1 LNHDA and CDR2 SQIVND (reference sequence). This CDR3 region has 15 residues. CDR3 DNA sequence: TGTGCCAGTAGCCGGACAGGGTCCGGGAACACTGAAGCTTTCTTT. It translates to CASSRTGSGNTEAFF.

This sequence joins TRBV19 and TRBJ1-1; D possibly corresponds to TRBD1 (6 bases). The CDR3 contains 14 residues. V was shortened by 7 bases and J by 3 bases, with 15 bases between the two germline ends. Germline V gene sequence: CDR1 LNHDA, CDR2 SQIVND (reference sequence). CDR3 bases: TGTGCCAGTACCCTAAGGGGGTCGTACACTGAAGCTTTCTTT. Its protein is CASTLRGSYTEAFF.

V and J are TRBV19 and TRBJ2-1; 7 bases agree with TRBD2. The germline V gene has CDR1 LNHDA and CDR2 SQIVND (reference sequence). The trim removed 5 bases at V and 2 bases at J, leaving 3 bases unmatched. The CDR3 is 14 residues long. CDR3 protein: CASSASGTYNEQFF. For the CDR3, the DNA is TGTGCCAGTAGTGCGAGCGGGACCTACAATGAGCAGTTCTTC.

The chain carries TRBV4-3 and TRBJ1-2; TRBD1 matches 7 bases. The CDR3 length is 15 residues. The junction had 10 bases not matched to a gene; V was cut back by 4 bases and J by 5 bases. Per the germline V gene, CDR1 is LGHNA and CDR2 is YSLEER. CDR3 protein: CASSLTPTGIYGYTF. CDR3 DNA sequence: TGCGCCAGCAGCCTCACACCGACAGGGATTTATGGCTACACCTTC.

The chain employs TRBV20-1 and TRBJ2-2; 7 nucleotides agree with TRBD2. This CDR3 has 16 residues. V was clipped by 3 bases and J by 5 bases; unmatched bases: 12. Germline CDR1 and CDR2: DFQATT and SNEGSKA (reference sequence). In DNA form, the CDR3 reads TGCAGTGCTAGTCGAAAAGCGGGATCTCTTACCGGGGAGCTGTTTTTT. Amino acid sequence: CSASRKAGSLTGELFF.

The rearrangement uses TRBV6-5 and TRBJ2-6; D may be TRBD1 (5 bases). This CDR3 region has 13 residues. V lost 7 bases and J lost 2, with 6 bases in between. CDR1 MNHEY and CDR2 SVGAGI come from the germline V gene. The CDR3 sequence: CASTGPGANVLTF. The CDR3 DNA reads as TGTGCCAGCACAGGGCCTGGGGCCAACGTCCTGACTTTC.

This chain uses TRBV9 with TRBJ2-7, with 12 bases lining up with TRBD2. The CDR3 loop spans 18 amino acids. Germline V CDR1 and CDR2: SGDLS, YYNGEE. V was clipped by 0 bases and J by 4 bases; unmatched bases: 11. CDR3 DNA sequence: TGTGCCAGCAGCGTAGGAGGGGCACTAGCGGGAGGACGGTACGAGCAGTACTTC. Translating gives CASSVGGALAGGRYEQYF. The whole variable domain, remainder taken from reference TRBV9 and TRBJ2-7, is DSGVTQTPKHLITATGQRVTLRCSPRSGDLSVYWYQQSLDQGLQFLIQYYNGEERAKGNILERFSAQQFPDLHSELNLSSLELGDSALYFCASSVGGALAGGRYEQYFGPGTRLTVT.

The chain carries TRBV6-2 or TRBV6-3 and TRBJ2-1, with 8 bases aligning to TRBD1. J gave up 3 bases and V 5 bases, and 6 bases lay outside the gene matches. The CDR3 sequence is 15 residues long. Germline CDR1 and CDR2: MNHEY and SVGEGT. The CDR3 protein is CASSPPGQDYNEQFF. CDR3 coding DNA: TGTGCCAGCAGTCCCCCGGGACAGGACTACAATGAGCAGTTCTTC.

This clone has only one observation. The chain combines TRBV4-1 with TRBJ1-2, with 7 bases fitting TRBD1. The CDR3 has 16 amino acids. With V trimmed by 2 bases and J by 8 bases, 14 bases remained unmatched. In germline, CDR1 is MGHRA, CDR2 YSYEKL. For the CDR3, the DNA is TGCGCCAGCAGCCAACTCCCCCGACAGGGACTTCGGGGCTACACCTTC. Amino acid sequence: CASSQLPRQGLRGYTF.

The CDR3: CASSPGTPHYGYTF. DNA for the CDR3: TGTGCCAGCAGCCCTGGGACACCACACTATGGCTACACCTTC. The V and J genes are TRBV13 and TRBJ1-2; D possibly corresponds to TRBD1 (6 bases). The CDR3 has 14 residues. Trimming cost V 5 bases and J 3 bases, with 13 bases left between them. CDR1 is PRHDT, CDR2 FYEKMQ, per germline (reference sequence).